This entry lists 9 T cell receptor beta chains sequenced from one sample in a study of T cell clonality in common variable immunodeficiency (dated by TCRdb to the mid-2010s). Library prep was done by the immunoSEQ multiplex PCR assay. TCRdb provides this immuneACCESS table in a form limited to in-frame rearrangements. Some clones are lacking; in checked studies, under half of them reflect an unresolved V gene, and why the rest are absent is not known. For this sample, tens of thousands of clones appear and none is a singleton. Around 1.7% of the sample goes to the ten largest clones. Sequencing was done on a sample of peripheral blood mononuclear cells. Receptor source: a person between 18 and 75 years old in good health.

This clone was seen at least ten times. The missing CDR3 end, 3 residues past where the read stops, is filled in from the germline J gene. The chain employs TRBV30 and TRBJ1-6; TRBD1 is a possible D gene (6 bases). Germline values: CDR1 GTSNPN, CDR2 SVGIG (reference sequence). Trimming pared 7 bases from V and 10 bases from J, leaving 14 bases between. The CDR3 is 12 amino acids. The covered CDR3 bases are TGTGCCTCGGACAGAGGGACATCACCC. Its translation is CASDRGTSP. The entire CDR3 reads CASDRGTSPLHF.

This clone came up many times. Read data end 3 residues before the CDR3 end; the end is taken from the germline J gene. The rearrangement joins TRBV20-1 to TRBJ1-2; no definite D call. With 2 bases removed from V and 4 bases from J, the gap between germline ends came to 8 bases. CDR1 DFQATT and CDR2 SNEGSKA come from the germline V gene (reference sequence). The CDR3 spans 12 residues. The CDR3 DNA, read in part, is TGCAGTGCTAGACCCGTCCTCTATGGC. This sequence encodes CSARPVLYG. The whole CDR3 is CSARPVLYGYTF.

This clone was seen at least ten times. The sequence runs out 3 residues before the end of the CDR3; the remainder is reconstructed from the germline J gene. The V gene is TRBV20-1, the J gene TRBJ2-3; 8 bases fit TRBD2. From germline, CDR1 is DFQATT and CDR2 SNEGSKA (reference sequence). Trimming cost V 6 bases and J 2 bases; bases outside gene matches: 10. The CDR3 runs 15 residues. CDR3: CSAIRLAGFTDTQYF. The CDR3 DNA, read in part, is TGCAGTGCGATTCGGCTAGCGGGCTTCACAGATACG.

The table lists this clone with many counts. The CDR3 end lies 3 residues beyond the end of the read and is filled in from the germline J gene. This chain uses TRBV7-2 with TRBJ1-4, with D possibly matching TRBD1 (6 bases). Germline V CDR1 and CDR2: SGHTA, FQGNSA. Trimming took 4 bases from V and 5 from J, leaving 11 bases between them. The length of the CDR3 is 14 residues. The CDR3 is CASSSGQLNEKLFF. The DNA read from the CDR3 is TGTGCCAGCAGCTCAGGACAGCTAAATGAAAAA.

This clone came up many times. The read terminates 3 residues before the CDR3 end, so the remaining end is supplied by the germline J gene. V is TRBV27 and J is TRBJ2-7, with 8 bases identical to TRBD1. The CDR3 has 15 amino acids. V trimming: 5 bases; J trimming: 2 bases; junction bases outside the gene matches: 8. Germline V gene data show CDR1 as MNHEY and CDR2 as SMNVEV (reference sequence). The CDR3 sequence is CASSQLGTGAYEQYF. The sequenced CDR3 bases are TGTGCCAGCAGTCAACTAGGGACAGGCGCCTACGAG.

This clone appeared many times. Partial CDR3 DNA: TGTGCCAGCAGCGAACAGGGGGTGTCTTCTGGGGCCAACGTC. The encoded protein is CASSEQGVSSGANV. The whole CDR3 region reads CASSEQGVSSGANVLTF. The rearrangement links TRBV9 to TRBJ2-6; the match to TRBD1 covers 8 bases. The read ends 3 residues before the CDR3 terminus; that terminus is restored from the germline J gene. V was pared by 3 bases and J by 1 base, with 6 bases of the junction left unmatched. This CDR3 spans 17 amino acids. In germline, CDR1 is SGDLS, CDR2 YYNGEE.

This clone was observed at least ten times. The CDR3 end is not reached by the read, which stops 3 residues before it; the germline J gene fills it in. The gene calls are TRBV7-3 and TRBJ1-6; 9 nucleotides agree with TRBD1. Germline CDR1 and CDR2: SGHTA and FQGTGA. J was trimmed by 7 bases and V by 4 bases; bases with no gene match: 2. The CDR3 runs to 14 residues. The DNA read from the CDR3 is TGTGCCAGCAGCTCCGGGACAGGGAATTCACCC. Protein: CASSSGTGNSP. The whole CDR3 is CASSSGTGNSPLHF.

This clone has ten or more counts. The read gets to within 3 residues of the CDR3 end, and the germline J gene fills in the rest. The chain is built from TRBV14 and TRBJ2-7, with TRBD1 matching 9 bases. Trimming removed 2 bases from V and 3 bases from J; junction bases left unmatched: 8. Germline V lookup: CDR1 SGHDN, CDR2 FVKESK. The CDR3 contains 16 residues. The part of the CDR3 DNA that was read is TGTGCCAGCAGCCAAAGGACGGGACAGGGCAACTACGAG. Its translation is CASSQRTGQGNYE. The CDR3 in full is CASSQRTGQGNYEQYF.

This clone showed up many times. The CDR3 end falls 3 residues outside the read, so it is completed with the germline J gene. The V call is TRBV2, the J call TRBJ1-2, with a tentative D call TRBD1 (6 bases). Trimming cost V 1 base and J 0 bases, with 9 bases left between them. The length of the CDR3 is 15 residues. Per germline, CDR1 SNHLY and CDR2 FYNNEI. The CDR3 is CASSEGQGPNYGYTF. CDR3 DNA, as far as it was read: TGTGCCAGCAGTGAAGGCCAGGGGCCTAACTATGGC.